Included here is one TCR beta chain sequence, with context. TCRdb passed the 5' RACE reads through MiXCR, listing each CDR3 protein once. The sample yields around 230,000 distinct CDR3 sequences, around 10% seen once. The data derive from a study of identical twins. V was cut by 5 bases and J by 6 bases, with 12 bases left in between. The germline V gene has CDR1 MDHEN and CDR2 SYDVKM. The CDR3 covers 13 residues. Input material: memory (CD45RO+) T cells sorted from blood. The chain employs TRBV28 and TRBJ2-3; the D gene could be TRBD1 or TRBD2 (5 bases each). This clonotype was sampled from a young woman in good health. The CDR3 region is CASSPGAEDTQYF. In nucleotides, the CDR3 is TGTGCCAGCAGTCCCGGGGCCGAGGATACGCAGTATTTT.